This T cell receptor (beta chain) was profiled in a study of CD8 T cells in ankylosing spondylitis. This CDR3 region has 17 residues. The J segment lost 6 bases and the V segment lost 1 base, leaving 9 bases of the junction unmatched. CDR1 is LGHNA and CDR2 is YNFKEQ in the germline V gene. This clonotype was seen more than once but under ten times. Its target is unknown. TCRdb re-called the 5' RACE reads with MiXCR, one entry per CDR3 protein. The sample includes under 950,000 distinct CDR3 sequences, around 20% of them seen just once. Study results and limitations: A TCR beta motif of eight highly homologous variants appeared characteristic of ankylosing spondylitis blood.

The sequenced sample was blood, either unsorted or a sorted T cell fraction (not recorded which). The chain recombines TRBV4-2 with TRBJ2-1; 10 bases are a match to TRBD2. The source is a male donor with ankylosing spondylitis. CDR3 in amino acids: CASSQGAAQRGGNEQFF. Here the CDR3 DNA reads TGTGCCAGCAGCCAAGGGGCAGCCCAGCGGGGGGGCAATGAGCAGTTCTTC.